The 3 T cell receptor beta chains reported below all come from one sample, sequenced in a study of Ad26.COV2.S vaccination and SARS-CoV-2 variants (dated by TCRdb to about 2021). The time point label here, explained by the study, means: individuals recovered from natural SARS-CoV-2 infection. Library preparation employed the immunoSEQ multiplex PCR assay. The immuneACCESS repertoire file appears here via TCRdb, limited to in-frame rearrangements. These files lack a portion of the clones; in checked studies, under half of the deficit traces to unresolved V genes, and the cause of the others is not known. This sample holds 97,000 or so clones; around 81% were observed only once. The top ten constitute approximately 15% of the sample. Sequencing was performed on peripheral blood, taken after recovery from COVID-19. The source of these receptors is a human donor who had recovered from COVID-19.

The J gene is TRBJ2-2, the V gene TRBV19, with 10 bases that match TRBD1. Germline CDR1 and CDR2: LNHDA and SQIVND (reference sequence). The CDR3 length is 15 residues. J lost 5 bases, V lost 9 bases, and 9 bases had no gene match. The CDR3 DNA reads TGTGCCAGCCAACCGACAGGGGGCGTGACCGGGGAGCTGTTTTTT. Translation gives CASQPTGGVTGELFF.

The chain joins TRBV11-2 to TRBJ1-4, with 10 bases identical to TRBD1. This CDR3 contains 17 residues. Germline CDR1 SGHAT, CDR2 FQNNGV. Trimming cost V 1 base and J 3 bases; bases outside gene matches: 5. The CDR3 nucleotides are TGTGCCAGCAGCTTAGTTGGACAGGGGGAATCTAATGAAAAACTGTTTTTT. It yields the protein CASSLVGQGESNEKLFF.

This chain uses TRBV5-1 with TRBJ2-2, with D hard to call. Trimming took 0 bases from V and 7 from J, leaving 13 bases between them. The CDR3 is made up of 15 amino acids. In germline, CDR1 is SGHRS, CDR2 YFSETQ. Here the CDR3 reads CASSLDPSKGGELFF. In DNA form, the CDR3 reads TGCGCCAGCAGCTTGGACCCATCTAAAGGCGGGGAGCTGTTTTTT.